This T cell receptor (beta chain) was captured by sequencing in a study of T cells in Graves' hyperthyroidism and ophthalmopathy (dated by TCRdb to about 2019). In terms of the full investigation: Peripheral blood was sampled at the time of initial diagnosis, prior to any treatment. To identify distinguishing TCR V-J signatures, a discovery cohort of around 100 patients was used, comprising 43 with Graves' ophthalmopathy and approximately 58 with stable Graves' hyperthyroidism. Prospective prediction of ophthalmopathy was tested in an independent validation cohort consisting of 18 hyperthyroidism patients and 15 to 17 patients who later progressed to ophthalmopathy. The roughly 94 discovery patients were randomly split 7:3 into training and test sets. In addition, the study compared T-cell repertoires in thyroid tissue and in blood from 6 or 7 Graves' hyperthyroidism patients. Following sampling, methimazole starting at 30 mg daily was given to hyperthyroidism patients, and high-dose intravenous methylprednisolone was given to ophthalmopathy patients. TCR Vbeta CDR3 sequencing of 120 to 150 peripheral blood samples (roughly 43 ophthalmopathy, 75 hyperthyroidism and roughly 17 progressor patients) is reported in the paper. The study at large found these results: Sample size was not statistically predetermined, and blinding of investigators to group allocation was not performed. In validation, the model predicted progression to ophthalmopathy a median of 6.5 months before onset, with about 64% sensitivity and about 75% specificity. In cross-validation, a model built on a 13 V-J signature told ophthalmopathy apart from stable hyperthyroidism with under 90% sensitivity and roughly 81% specificity, and in testing the same model reached 80%/75%. Most expanded thyroid clonotypes (frequency above 0.001) were also detected in blood, suggesting blood repertoires may reflect thyroid immune responses.

Many counts were recorded for this clonotype. What this receptor recognizes is not known. Qualities for individual bases were not recorded, and no much larger clone is one base off. Ophthalmopathy patients had moderately to severely active disease, with a Clinical Activity Score of 3 or more, a NOSPECS grade of 4 or more, and a disease duration of less than 3 months. Any patient with an uncontrolled infection, another autoimmune disease, pregnancy or lactation was excluded. Diagnoses were established on the basis of clinical symptoms, serum thyroxine and TRAb, thyroid ultrasound, and orbital computed tomography. PBMCs were isolated from about 9.1 ml of fresh peripheral blood by Ficoll-Paque density gradient centrifugation. Total RNA was extracted with Trizol reagent, and quality was checked on an Agilent 2100 Bioanalyzer. The TCR beta CDR3 regions were amplified from RNA transcripts. The first round of RT-PCR for the TCR CDR3 was performed with the HTBI primer set and the Qiagen OneStep RT-PCR kit. Libraries were constructed in a second round of multiplex PCR, after which size selection and purification were performed. The libraries were sequenced on an Illumina HiSeq2000 using paired-end 100 bp reads. As for the original processing: SOAPnuke was used to process the raw data, throwing out any read that contained adapters or uncalled bases, had a mean Phred below 15, or lacked an exact constant-primer or identifier match. High-quality paired reads were merged with COPE v1.2.5, and unique nucleotide sequences were defined as clonotypes. MiTCR v1.1 was used to align the clonotypes against IMGT TRBV, TRBD and TRBJ reference segments. The analysis was restricted to V-J combinations with a frequency above 0.0001, which together covered around 99% of the repertoires. A TCS score was defined as the ratio between F50 (clonal expansion) and ExV (chaos), using BLOSUM62-based TCRdist between CDR3 peptides within each V-J. Welch's t-statistics and random forest reduced 450 to 600 V-J features to roughly 13, which were used in a naive Bayes classifier (R e1071). TCRdb reprocessed the public reads (quality trimming at Q25 with fastp, clone calling with MiXCR) and kept in-frame beta chains. Each CDR3 protein gets just one entry, which takes the most common genes and DNA from the rows behind it. TCRdb, rather than the study authors, made the V and J calls. Counted in this sample were 390,000 or so distinct CDR3 sequences; about 15% of them appeared once. Jointly, the top ten make up around 14% of the sample.

From the cysteine up to the phenylalanine, the CDR3 has a length of 16 residues. Only the CDR3 portion is preserved as DNA: 48 bases, with reading frame beginning at the first base. V is clipped by 5 bases and J by 2 bases, and the sequence between their germline boundaries is 19 bases long. Sequences SGHAT (CDR1) and FQNNGV (CDR2) are obtained from the germline V gene. The chain is encoded by TRBV11-2 joined to TRBJ2-7, and TRBD1 may be the D gene, going by 7 matching bases. The TCR sequence derives from a man aged 18 to 29 with Graves' ophthalmopathy. The sequenced material came from blood. CDR3 protein: CASSSATQGGAYEQYF. DNA sequence: TGTGCCAGCAGCAGCGCAACCCAGGGGGGAGCCTACGAGCAGTACTTC.